This entry is about one T cell receptor (beta chain). Method: immunoSEQ multiplex PCR; TCRdb's copy keeps in-frame clones and lacks some. Of about 58,000 clones in the sample, 91% were seen once. The J segment lost 0 bases and the V segment lost 4 bases, leaving 6 bases of the junction unmatched. The CDR3 length is 16 residues. This specimen comes from a study of technical replicates of blood from several donors. The specimen sequenced was PBMCs. This TCR came from a human donor in good health. Some clones in this sample may be carry-over from other donors' samples. The chain joins TRBV5-3 to TRBJ2-7, with 11 positions matching TRBD2. TRBV5-3 qualifies as an ORF whose function is uncertain. The CDR3 DNA is TGTGCCAGAAGCGTTAAGACTAGCGGGACCTCCTACGAGCAGTACTTC. Translating gives CARSVKTSGTSYEQYF.